Described below is a single TCR beta chain sequence and its context. It lacks a known antigen. Base qualities are not provided; no much larger clone lies one nucleotide away. The source of the sample is a study of early T cells in non-severe SARS-CoV-2 infection (dated by TCRdb to about 2021). Background on the whole study: Because TCR sequencing relied on bulk RNA taken from unsorted whole blood, pairing of alpha and beta chains was not possible. Paper-wide results and their limitations: Matching against VDJdb was skewed toward anti-spike CD8 responses, likely underestimated virus-specific expansions, and missed private and CD4 specificities.

The study was a case-control design nested within a healthcare worker cohort in London, UK, with weekly nasopharyngeal swab PCR tests and blood sampling. Healthcare workers were recruited between 23 and 31 March 2020, during the week of the UK lockdown, and were followed weekly for up to about 15 weeks. V is pared back by 0 bases and J by 14 bases, with 17 bases lying between the germline termini. The CDR3 runs 14 amino acids, cysteine and phenylalanine included. Only the CDR3 DNA stays, 42 bases, in frame from base 1. CDR1 and CDR2, looked up from the germline V gene, are MGHRA and YSYEKL. Receptor amplification or capture employed 5' RACE. Sequenced on a NextSeq 500. The TCR library protocol attached unique molecular identifiers to individual cDNA molecules to correct for sequencing error and PCR bias. Sequencing covered both TCR alpha and beta chains, and within each sample the abundances of alpha and beta sequences were tightly co-correlated. The paper's data handling went like this. V gene, J gene and CDR3 annotation of TCR sequences was performed with Decombinator V4. Expanded TCRs were defined as changing significantly between any two time points under a Poisson model with p below 0.0001. Abundances of TCRs were expressed as counts per million after normalisation to the total number of TCRs sequenced in each sample. MAIT TCRs were defined by TRAV1-2 paired with TRAJ12, TRAJ20 or TRAJ33, and iNKT TCRs by TRAV10 paired with TRAJ18. VDJdb, accessed on 1 November 2021, was searched for TCRs annotated for CMV, EBV and SARS-CoV-2, and TCRs annotated for more than one antigen were excluded. In-frame beta chains were kept once TCRdb had trimmed the public reads at Q25 with fastp and called clones with MiXCR. Identical CDR3 proteins give one entry, which carries the most common genes and DNA. TCRdb's processing, not the authors' own work, is the source of the V and J calls. This sample lists around 99,000 distinct CDR3 sequences; around 10% were detected once. The ten biggest clones cover around 8% of the sample.

Sequenced input: whole blood. The receptor's source is an adult who was a healthcare worker with PCR-confirmed SARS-CoV-2 infection or an uninfected control (not recorded which). The sequence joins TRBV4-1 to TRBJ2-1; the D gene could be TRBD1 or TRBD2, each one agreeing over 5 bases. CDR3 reads: CASSQDGLGTPEFF. The sequenced DNA: TGCGCCAGCAGCCAAGATGGATTGGGGACGCCCGAGTTCTTC.